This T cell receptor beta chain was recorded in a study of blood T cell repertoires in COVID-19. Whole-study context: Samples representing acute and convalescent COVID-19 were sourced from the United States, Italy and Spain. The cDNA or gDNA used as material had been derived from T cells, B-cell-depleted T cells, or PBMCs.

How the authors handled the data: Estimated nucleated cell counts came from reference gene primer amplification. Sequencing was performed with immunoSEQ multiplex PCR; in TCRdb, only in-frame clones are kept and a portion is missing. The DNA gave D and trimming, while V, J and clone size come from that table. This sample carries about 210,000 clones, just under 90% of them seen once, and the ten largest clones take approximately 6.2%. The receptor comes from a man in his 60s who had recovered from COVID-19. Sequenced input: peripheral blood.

This CDR3 is CASSFGTSANTGELFF. The CDR3 DNA is TGTGCCAGCAGCTTCGGGACTAGCGCTAACACCGGGGAGCTGTTTTTT. The V call is TRBV7-9, the J call TRBJ2-2; 10 positions match TRBD2. Germline V CDR1 and CDR2: SEHNR, FQNEAQ (reference sequence). The CDR3 is 16 residues long. Unmatched junction bases numbered 3, after V lost 3 bases and J lost 2 bases. Variable domain in full (rest from reference TRBV7-9 and TRBJ2-2): DTGVSQNPRHKITKRGQNVTFRCDPISEHNRLYWYRQTLGQGPEFLTYFQNEAQLEKSRLLSDRFSAERPKGSFSTLEIQRTEQGDSAMYLCASSFGTSANTGELFFGEGSRLTVL.